Reported below is one T cell receptor beta chain. As yet, its antigen is unknown. This CDR3 region has 14 residues. After removal of 5 bases from V and 3 bases from J, the junction contained 5 bases not matched to a gene. Germline CDR1 is SGHTA and CDR2 is FQGNSA. The sample is drawn from a study of OX40 agonist ivuxolimab in advanced cancers. Overall study: It was ivuxolimab, an agonistic anti-OX40 (CD134) antibody, that patients were treated with. At doses from 0.01 to 10 mg/kg, patients were given intravenous ivuxolimab every 2 weeks.

Method: immunoSEQ multiplex PCR; TCRdb's copy keeps in-frame clones and lacks some. Among around 110,000 clones listed, 93% were seen once. Study-level points and caveats: With doses of 0.1-3.0 mg/kg, partial responders showed among the lowest clonal expansion. Some nonresponders additionally presented with little normalized T-cell clonal expansion.

Specimen: CD4+ or CD8+ T cells sorted from blood, collected in a trial of the OX40 agonist ivuxolimab. This TCR was sampled from an adult with an advanced solid tumor such as melanoma, head and neck, liver or kidney cancer. The chain employs TRBV7-2 and TRBJ2-3; 7 bases are shared with TRBD1. The CDR3 DNA sequence: TGTGCCAGCAGCAGCTTACAGGGGACAGATACGCAGTATTTT. Its protein product is CASSSLQGTDTQYF.